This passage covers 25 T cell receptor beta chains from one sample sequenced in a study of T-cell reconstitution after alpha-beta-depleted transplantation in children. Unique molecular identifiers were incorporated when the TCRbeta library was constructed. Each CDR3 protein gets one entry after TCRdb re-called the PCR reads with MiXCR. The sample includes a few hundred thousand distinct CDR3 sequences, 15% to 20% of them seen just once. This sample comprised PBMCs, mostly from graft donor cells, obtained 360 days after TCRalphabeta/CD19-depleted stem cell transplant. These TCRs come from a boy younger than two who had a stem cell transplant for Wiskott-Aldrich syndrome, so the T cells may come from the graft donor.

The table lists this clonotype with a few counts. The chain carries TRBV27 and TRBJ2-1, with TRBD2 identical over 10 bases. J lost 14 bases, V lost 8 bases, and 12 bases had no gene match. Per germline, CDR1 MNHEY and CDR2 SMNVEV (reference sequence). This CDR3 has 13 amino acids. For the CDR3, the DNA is TGTGCCAGCCGGCAGACCAGCGGGAGGGGGGAGTTCTTC. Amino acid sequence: CASRQTSGRGEFF.

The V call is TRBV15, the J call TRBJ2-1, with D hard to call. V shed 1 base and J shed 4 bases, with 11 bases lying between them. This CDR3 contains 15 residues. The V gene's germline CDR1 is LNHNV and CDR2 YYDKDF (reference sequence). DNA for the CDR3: TGTGCCACCAGCAGAGGCAGGTACGCGTACAATGAGCAGTTCTTC. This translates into CATSRGRYAYNEQFF.

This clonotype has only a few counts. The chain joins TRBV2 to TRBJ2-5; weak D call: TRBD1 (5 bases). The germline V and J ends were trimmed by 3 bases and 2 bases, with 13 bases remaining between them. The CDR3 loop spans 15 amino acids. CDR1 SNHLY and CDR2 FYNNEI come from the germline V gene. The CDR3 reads CASSDDRRPQETQYF. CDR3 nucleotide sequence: TGTGCCAGCAGTGATGACAGACGACCTCAAGAGACCCAGTACTTC.

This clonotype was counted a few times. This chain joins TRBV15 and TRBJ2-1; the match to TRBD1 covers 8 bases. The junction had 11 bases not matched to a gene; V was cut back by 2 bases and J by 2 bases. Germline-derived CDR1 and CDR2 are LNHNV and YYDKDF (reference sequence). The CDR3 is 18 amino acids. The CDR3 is CATSRTHGGQGTYNEQFF. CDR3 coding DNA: TGTGCCACCAGCAGAACTCATGGCGGACAGGGTACCTACAATGAGCAGTTCTTC.

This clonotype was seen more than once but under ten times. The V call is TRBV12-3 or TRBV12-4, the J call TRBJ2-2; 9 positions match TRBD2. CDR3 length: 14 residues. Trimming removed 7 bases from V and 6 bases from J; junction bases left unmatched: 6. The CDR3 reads CASTRTSEAGELFF. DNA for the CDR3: TGTGCCAGCACCAGGACTAGCGAGGCCGGGGAGCTGTTTTTT.

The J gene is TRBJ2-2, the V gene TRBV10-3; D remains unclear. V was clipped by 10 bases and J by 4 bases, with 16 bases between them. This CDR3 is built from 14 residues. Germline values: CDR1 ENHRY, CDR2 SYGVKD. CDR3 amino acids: CATQVAPITGELFF. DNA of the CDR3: TGTGCCACCCAGGTAGCCCCGATCACCGGGGAGCTGTTTTTT.

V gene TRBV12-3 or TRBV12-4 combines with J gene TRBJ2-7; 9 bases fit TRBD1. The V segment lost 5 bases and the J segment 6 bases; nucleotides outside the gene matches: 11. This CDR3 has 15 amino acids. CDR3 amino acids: CASSPRGTGFGEQYF. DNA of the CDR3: TGTGCCAGCAGTCCCCGAGGGACAGGGTTCGGCGAGCAGTACTTC.

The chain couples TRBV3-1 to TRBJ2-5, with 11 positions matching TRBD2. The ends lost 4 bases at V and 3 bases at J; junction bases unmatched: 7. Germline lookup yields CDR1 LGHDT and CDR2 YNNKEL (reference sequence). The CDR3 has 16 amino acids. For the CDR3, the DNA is TGTGCCAGCAGCCTCCCGCTAGCGGGGGGCAAAGAGACCCAGTACTTC. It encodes CASSLPLAGGKETQYF.

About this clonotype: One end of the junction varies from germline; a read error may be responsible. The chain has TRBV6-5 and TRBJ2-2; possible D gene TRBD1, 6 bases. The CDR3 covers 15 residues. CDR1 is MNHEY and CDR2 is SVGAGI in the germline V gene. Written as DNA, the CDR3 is TGTGCCAGCAGTTACTCCGGACAGAACGCCGGGGAGCTGTTTTTT. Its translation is CASSYSGQNAGELFF.

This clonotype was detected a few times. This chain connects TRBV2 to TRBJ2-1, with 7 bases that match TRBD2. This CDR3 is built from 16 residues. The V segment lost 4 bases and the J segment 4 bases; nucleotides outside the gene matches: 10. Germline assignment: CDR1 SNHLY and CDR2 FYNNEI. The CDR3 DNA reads TGTGCCAGCAGTGCCTCTGCGCGGGAGCTTTACAATGAGCAGTTCTTC. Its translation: CASSASARELYNEQFF.

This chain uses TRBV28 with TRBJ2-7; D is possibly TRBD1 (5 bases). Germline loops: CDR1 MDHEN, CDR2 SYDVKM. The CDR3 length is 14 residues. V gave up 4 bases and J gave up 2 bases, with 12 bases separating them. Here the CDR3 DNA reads TGTGCCAGCAGTTCCAGGGAAAGGGCCTACGAGCAGTACTTC. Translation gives CASSSRERAYEQYF.

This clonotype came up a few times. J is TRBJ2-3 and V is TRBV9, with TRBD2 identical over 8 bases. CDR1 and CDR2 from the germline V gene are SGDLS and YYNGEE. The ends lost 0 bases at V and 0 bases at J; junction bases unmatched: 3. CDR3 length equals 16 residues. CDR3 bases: TGTGCCAGCAGCGTAGGGGCTAGCGGGAGCACAGATACGCAGTATTTT. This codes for CASSVGASGSTDTQYF. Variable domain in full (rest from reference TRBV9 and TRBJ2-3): DSGVTQTPKHLITATGQRVTLRCSPRSGDLSVYWYQQSLDQGLQFLIQYYNGEERAKGNILERFSAQQFPDLHSELNLSSLELGDSALYFCASSVGASGSTDTQYFGPGTRLTVL.

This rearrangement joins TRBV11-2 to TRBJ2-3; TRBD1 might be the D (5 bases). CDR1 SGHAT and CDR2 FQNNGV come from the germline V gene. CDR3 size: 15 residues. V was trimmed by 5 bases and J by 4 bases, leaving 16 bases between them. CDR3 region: CASSRQGSFSDTQYF. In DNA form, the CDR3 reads TGTGCCAGCAGCCGGCAGGGTAGTTTTTCAGATACGCAGTATTTT. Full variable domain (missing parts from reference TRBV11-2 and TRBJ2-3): EAGVAQSPRYKIIEKRQSVAFWCNPISGHATLYWYQQILGQGPKLLIQFQNNGVVDDSQLPKDRFSAERLKGVDSTLKIQPAKLEDSAVYLCASSRQGSFSDTQYFGPGTRLTVL.

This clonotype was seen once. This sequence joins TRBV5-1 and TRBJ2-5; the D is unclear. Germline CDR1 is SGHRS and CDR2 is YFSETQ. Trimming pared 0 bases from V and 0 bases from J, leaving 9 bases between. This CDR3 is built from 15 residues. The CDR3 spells CASSLGALYQETQYF. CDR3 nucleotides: TGCGCCAGCAGCTTGGGGGCCTTGTACCAAGAGACCCAGTACTTC.

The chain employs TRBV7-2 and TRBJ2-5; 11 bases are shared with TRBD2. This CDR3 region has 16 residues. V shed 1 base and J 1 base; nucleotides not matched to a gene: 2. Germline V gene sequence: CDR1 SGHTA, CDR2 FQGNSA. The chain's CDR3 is CASSLVGLAGQETQYF. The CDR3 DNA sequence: TGTGCCAGCAGCTTAGTCGGACTAGCGGGCCAAGAGACCCAGTACTTC. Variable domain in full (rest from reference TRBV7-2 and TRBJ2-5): GAGVSQSPSNKVTEKGKDVELRCDPISGHTALYWYRQSLGQGLEFLIYFQGNSAPDKSGLPSDRFSAERTGGSVSTLTIQRTQQEDSAVYLCASSLVGLAGQETQYFGPGTRLLVL.

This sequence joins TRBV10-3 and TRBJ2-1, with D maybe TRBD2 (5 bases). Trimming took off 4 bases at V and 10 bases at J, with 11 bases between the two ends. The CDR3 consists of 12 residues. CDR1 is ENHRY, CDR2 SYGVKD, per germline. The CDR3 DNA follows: TGTGCCATCAGTGCGGAGACTATCGAGCAGTTCTTC. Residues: CAISAETIEQFF.

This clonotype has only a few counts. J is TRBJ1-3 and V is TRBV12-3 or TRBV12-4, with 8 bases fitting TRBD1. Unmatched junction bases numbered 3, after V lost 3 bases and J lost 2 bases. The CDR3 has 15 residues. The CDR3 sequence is CASSFGQGTGNTIYF. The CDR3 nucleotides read TGTGCCAGCAGTTTCGGACAGGGAACTGGAAACACCATATATTTT.

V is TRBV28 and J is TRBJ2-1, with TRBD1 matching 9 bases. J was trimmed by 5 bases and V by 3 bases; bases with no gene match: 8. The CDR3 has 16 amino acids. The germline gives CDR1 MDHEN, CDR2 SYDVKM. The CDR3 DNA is TGTGCCAGCAGTTTTTCCGGGACAGGGATTCACAATGAGCAGTTCTTC. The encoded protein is CASSFSGTGIHNEQFF.

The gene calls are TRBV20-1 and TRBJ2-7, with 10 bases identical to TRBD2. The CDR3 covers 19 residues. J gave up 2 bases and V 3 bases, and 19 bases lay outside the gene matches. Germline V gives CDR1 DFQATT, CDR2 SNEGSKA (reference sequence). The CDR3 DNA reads TGCAGTGCTAGCGGCGAATCGGGACTAGCGCGTTTGGGTCCCTACGAGCAGTACTTC. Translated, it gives CSASGESGLARLGPYEQYF.

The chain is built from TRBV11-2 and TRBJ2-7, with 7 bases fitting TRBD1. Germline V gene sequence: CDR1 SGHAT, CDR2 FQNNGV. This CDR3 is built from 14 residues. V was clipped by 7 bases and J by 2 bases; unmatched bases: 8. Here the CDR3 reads CASNKDRFPYEQYF. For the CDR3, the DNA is TGTGCCAGCAACAAGGACAGGTTCCCCTACGAGCAGTACTTC.

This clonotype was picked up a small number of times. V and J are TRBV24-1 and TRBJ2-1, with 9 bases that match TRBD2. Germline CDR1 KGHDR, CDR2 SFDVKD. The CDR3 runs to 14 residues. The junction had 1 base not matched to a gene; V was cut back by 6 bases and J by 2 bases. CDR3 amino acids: CATSPSGTYNEQFF. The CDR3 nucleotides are TGTGCCACCAGTCCTAGCGGGACCTACAATGAGCAGTTCTTC.

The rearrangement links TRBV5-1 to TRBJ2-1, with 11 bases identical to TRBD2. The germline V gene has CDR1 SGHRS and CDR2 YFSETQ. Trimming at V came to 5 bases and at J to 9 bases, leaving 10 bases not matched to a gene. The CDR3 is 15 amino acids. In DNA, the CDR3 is TGCGCCAGCAGTTGGGGACTAGCGGAGTCAACTGAGCAGTTCTTC. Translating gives CASSWGLAESTEQFF. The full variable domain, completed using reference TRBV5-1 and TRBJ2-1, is KAGVTQTPRYLIKTRGQQVTLSCSPISGHRSVSWYQQTPGQGLQFLFEYFSETQRNKGNFPGRFSGRQFSNSRSEMNVSTLELGDSALYLCASSWGLAESTEQFFGPGTRLTVL.

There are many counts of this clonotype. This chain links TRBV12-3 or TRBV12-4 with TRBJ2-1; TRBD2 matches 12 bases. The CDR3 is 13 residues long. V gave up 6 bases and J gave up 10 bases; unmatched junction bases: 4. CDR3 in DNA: TGTGCCAGCAGCTACGGACTAGCGGGAGAGCAGTTCTTC. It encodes CASSYGLAGEQFF.

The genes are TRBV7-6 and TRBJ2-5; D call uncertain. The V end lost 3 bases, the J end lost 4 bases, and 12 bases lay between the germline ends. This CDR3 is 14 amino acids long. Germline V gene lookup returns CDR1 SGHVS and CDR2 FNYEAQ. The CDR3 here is CASSFYKGSETQYF. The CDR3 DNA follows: TGTGCCAGCAGCTTTTACAAGGGTTCAGAGACCCAGTACTTC.

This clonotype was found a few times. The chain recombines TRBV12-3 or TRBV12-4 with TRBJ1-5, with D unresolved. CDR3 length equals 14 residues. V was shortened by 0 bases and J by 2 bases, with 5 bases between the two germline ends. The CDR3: CASSLATGNQPQHF. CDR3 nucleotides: TGTGCCAGCAGTTTAGCTACAGGCAATCAGCCCCAGCATTTT.